Listed below are T cell receptor beta chains from one sample, sequenced in a study of metastatic and nonmetastatic thyroid tumors. TCRdb reanalyzed the PCR reads via MiXCR. The profile shows 10,000 to 15,000 clones, around 30% of them singletons. The sample consisted of tumor tissue. The origin of the receptors is a female donor with papillary thyroid cancer or a benign thyroid nodule (not recorded which). Some clones in this sample may be carry-over from other donors' samples. Both conserved end residues are part of each CDR3. D genes are given only for firm matches. Clone size is not always given. Where it is, it says once, few, many or a class for expanded clones.

>TRBD1|TRBJ2-2|TRBV18|.
TGTGCCAGCTCACCGGGACAGTCGAACACCGGGGAGCTGTTTTTT
CASSPGQSNTGELFF
>TRBD1|TRBJ2-7|TRBV6-1|.
TGTGCCAGCAGGTGGACAGGTACCTACGAGCAGTACTTC
CASRWTGTYEQYF
>.|TRBJ1-1|TRBV19|medium-sized
TGTGCCAGTAGAATCGGACTTGGGGGTGAAGCTTTCTTT
CASRIGLGGEAFF
>.|TRBJ1-2|TRBV7-8|few
TGTGCCAGCAGCTTAGGCGGCTATGGCTACACCTTC
CASSLGGYGYTF
>TRBD2|TRBJ2-1|TRBV2|.
TGTGCCAGACTAGCGGGAGAGGGGGGAAGTGAGCAGTTCTTC
CARLAGEGGSEQFF
>.|TRBJ1-2|TRBV5-5|.
TGTGCCAGCAGGATAGGCAGGCCGAAAGGGGGCTACACCTTC
CASRIGRPKGGYTF
>.|TRBJ2-7|TRBV28|medium-sized
TGTGCCAGCAGTTATCAGGGGTACGAGCAGTACTTC
CASSYQGYEQYF
>TRBD1|TRBJ2-3|TRBV20-1|medium-sized
TGCAGTGCCATTAGGCGAGGGGGCGGCACAGATACGCAGTATTTT
CSAIRRGGGTDTQYF
>.|TRBJ2-7|TRBV9|.
TGTGCCAGCGGCGTGAGCCCTATCGGGAGTCTCAACGAGCAGTACTTC
CASGVSPIGSLNEQYF
>.|TRBJ2-6|TRBV5-1|many
TGCGCCAGCAGCCTCGGGAACTCTGGGGCCAACGTCCTGACTTTC
CASSLGNSGANVLTF
>.|TRBJ1-1|TRBV12-3/TRBV12-4|.
TGTGCCAGCAGTGGGGGGGGTAGACTGAACACTGAAGCTTTCTTT
CASSGGGRLNTEAFF
>.|TRBJ1-2|TRBV10-3|few
TGTGCCATTCGGGATACAGTGGGCGCTGGCGGCTACACCTTC
CAIRDTVGAGGYTF
>.|TRBJ1-5|TRBV5-6|many
TGTGCCAGCAGCTTGGAAAGGGATGGTCAGCCCCAGCATTTT
CASSLERDGQPQHF
>TRBD2|TRBJ2-1|TRBV7-3|.
TGTGCCAGCAGCACAAAATCGGGACTAAGCGGCAGCAATGAGCGGTTCTTC
CASSTKSGLSGSNERFF
>.|TRBJ1-3|TRBV5-1|.
TGCGCCAGCGCCCCGGGGGGTTCAGGAAACACCATATATTTT
CASAPGGSGNTIYF
>TRBD2|TRBJ2-1|TRBV4-2|many
TGTGCCAGCAGCCAAGAAGGGACTAGCGGGAGACGAGATGAGCAGTTCTTC
CASSQEGTSGRRDEQFF
>TRBD2|TRBJ2-7|TRBV20-1|.
TGCAGTGCTAGGTTTGTTGGGGGGGTAGTCTACGAGCAGTACTTC
CSARFVGGVVYEQYF
>TRBD1|TRBJ2-5|TRBV24-1|.
TGTGCCACCAGTGAACCCCGGGACAGGGAGGAGACCCAGTACTTC
CATSEPRDREETQYF
>.|TRBJ1-5|TRBV5-8|many
TGTGCCAGCAGCCCGGAGCAGGGTGGCAATCAGCCCCAGCATTTT
CASSPEQGGNQPQHF
>.|TRBJ1-4|TRBV28|few
TGTGCCAGCAGTCCGCAACCGAAGTGGGGAAGCGATGAAAAACTGTTTTTT
CASSPQPKWGSDEKLFF
>.|TRBJ2-3|TRBV5-1|.
TGCGCCAGCAGCGCACGAATTGGGGCCTTGTTGGATACGCAGTATTTT
CASSARIGALLDTQYF
>.|TRBJ2-7|TRBV10-2|many
TGCGCCAGCGGATACTACGAGCAGTACTTC
CASGYYEQYF
>.|TRBJ1-4|TRBV6-1|many
TGTGCCAGCAGTGCCCCCGTCAGGGGTGGTGATGAAAAACTGTTTTTT
CASSAPVRGGDEKLFF
>.|TRBJ2-7|TRBV7-6|.
TGTGCCAGCCGGGGGACAGACTCCTACGAGCAGTACTTC
CASRGTDSYEQYF
>TRBD2|TRBJ2-7|TRBV27|large
TGTGCCAGCAGTTTTTACTACTCTGGTCGGGAGGCTTTCTACGAGCAGTACTTC
CASSFYYSGREAFYEQYF
>TRBD1|TRBJ2-7|TRBV24-1|.
TGTGCCACCAGTGATACTTTAGACAGGGGCGAGCAGTACTTC
CATSDTLDRGEQYF
>TRBD2|TRBJ2-1|TRBV11-2|.
TGTGCCAGCAGCTTAGGACTAGCGGGTATGGATGAGCAGTTCTTC
CASSLGLAGMDEQFF
>.|TRBJ2-5|TRBV9|many
TGTGCCAGCAGCATGACAGGCTTCGGGGAGACCCAGTACTTC
CASSMTGFGETQYF
>.|TRBJ2-1|TRBV6-2/TRBV6-3|medium-sized
TGTGCCAGCAGTTACTGGGGGGGCGCGACCTACAATGAGCAGTTCTTC
CASSYWGGATYNEQFF
>TRBD1|TRBJ1-1|TRBV19|medium-sized
TGTGCCAGTAGTCCAAGGACAGGGGGCACTGAAGCTTTCTTT
CASSPRTGGTEAFF
>.|TRBJ2-4|TRBV5-6|.
TGTGCCAGCAGTCTAGGGGCAGAAAACATTCAGTACTTC
CASSLGAENIQYF
>.|TRBJ1-2|TRBV6-2/TRBV6-3|medium-sized
TGTGCCAGCAGTTACTTGGGTGACATCTATGGCTACACCTTC
CASSYLGDIYGYTF
>.|TRBJ2-3|TRBV6-1|.
TGTGCCAGCAGGATGACAACTAGCACAGATACGCAGTATTTT
CASRMTTSTDTQYF
>.|TRBJ1-4|TRBV3-1|.
TGTGCCAGCAGCCAGGGCTTTAATGAAAAACTGTTTTTT
CASSQGFNEKLFF
>TRBD1|TRBJ2-1|TRBV20-1|.
TGCAGTGCTCTCGGTACAGGGGGCTCTGAGCAGTTCTTC
CSALGTGGSEQFF
>.|TRBJ1-2|TRBV6-1|.
TGTGAAAGCAGGGAGGATGGCTACACCTTC
CESREDGYTF
>TRBD1|TRBJ1-1|TRBV5-1|.
TGCGCCAGCAGCTCGCACAGGGGGCTGACTGAAGCTTTCTTT
CASSSHRGLTEAFF
>TRBD2|TRBJ2-1|TRBV4-3|many
TGCGCCAGCAGCCAACCCCGAAGCGGGAGCGGCTGGATCGAGATCTTC
CASSQPRSGSGWIEIF
>TRBD1|TRBJ1-1|TRBV20-1|medium-sized
TGCAGTGCTACCCCCGGGACAGGGAGTGAAGCTTTCTTT
CSATPGTGSEAFF
>.|TRBJ1-3|TRBV18|medium-sized
TGTGCCAGCTCACCAACTGGGACTACTGGAAACACCATATATTTT
CASSPTGTTGNTIYF
>.|TRBJ1-1|TRBV20-1|many
TGCAGTGCTAGAGTGGGGGCGGGGAGATACACTGAAGCTTTCTTT
CSARVGAGRYTEAFF
>TRBD1|TRBJ1-1|TRBV6-2/TRBV6-3|.
TGTGCCAGCAGTACTACAGGGGGCAGGAACACTGAAGCTTTCTTT
CASSTTGGRNTEAFF
>TRBD1|TRBJ1-5|TRBV20-1|.
TGCAGTGCTGCCCGGGACAGGGGTCGGAATCAGCCCCAGCATTTT
CSAARDRGRNQPQHF
>.|TRBJ1-5|TRBV19|medium-sized
TGTGCCAGTAGCCCCAGCTATCAGCCCCAGCATTTT
CASSPSYQPQHF
>.|TRBJ2-7|TRBV30|medium-sized
TGTGCCTGGAGTGTACGGGGGTACGAGCAGTACTTC
CAWSVRGYEQYF
>TRBD1|TRBJ2-1|TRBV10-3|many
TGTGCCTTCAAGGGACAGATACAAGGTGAGCAGTTCTTC
CAFKGQIQGEQFF
>.|TRBJ2-1|TRBV5-1|.
TGCGCCAGCAGTAAAGGGGGAGGGGACTTAATCTACAATGAGCAGTTCTTC
CASSKGGGDLIYNEQFF
>.|TRBJ1-1|TRBV7-9|many
TGTGCCAGCAGCTTAGCAGGGGCGGTTGAAGCTTTCTTT
CASSLAGAVEAFF
>.|TRBJ2-1|TRBV6-6|medium-sized
TGTGCCAGCAGTTACTCGGACCGCCTTGGGAATGAGCAGTTCTTC
CASSYSDRLGNEQFF
>TRBD1|TRBJ2-7|TRBV20-1|.
TGCAGTGCTAGACAGTCAAACCGGGACAGGGGTGGGGACTCCTACGAGCAGTACTTC
CSARQSNRDRGGDSYEQYF
>.|TRBJ2-3|TRBV5-1|few
TGCGCCAGCAGCGCACTAGTGGGGGCCTTGTTGGATACGCAGTATTTT
CASSALVGALLDTQYF
>TRBD2|TRBJ2-2|TRBV27|medium-sized
TGTGCCAGCAGTTTATTCGGGGAGGGCGGGGAGCTGTTTTTT
CASSLFGEGGELFF
>.|TRBJ2-2|TRBV7-3|.
TGTGCCAGCAGCTTAGACAGCGGTAGTTTCACCGGGGAGCTTTTTTTT
CASSLDSGSFTGELFF
>.|TRBJ1-6|TRBV20-1|medium-sized
TGCAGTGCTAGAGCGGCGGGTCAGAGACTTAATTCACCCCTCCACTTT
CSARAAGQRLNSPLHF
>TRBD1|TRBJ2-2|TRBV7-9|few
TGTGCCAGCAGCTTCCGGGACAGGGACACCGGGGAGCTGTTTTTT
CASSFRDRDTGELFF
>TRBD1|TRBJ2-7|TRBV27|few
TGTGCCAGAAGCCCGGCGGGACAGGGATACGAGCAGTACTTC
CARSPAGQGYEQYF
>.|TRBJ2-1|TRBV5-1|.
TGCGCCAGCAGCTTCCGGAGCGCCATAGGCGGAATTTACAATGAGCAGTTCTTC
CASSFRSAIGGIYNEQFF
>TRBD1|TRBJ1-1|TRBV19|.
TGTGCCAGTGGGGACCGGGACAGGGGGGAAAGCACTGAAGCTTTCTTT
CASGDRDRGESTEAFF